This passage covers 3 T cell receptor beta chains from one sample sequenced in a study of cytomegalovirus exposure and HLA in healthy donors. PCR employed 60 Vbeta and 13 Jbeta primers. Sequencing used immunoSEQ multiplex PCR; TCRdb keeps in-frame clones, though not all of them. Of roughly 160,000 clones in the sample, roughly 70% were seen once. The sequenced sample was PBMCs. All receptors come from a woman aged 25 to 39 in good health and CMV-seronegative.

The chain links TRBV27 to TRBJ1-4; 7 nucleotides agree with TRBD1. The V and J ends lost 11 bases and 8 bases, in that order; junction bases with no gene match: 11. Germline values: CDR1 MNHEY, CDR2 SMNVEV (reference sequence). CDR3 length: 13 residues. The CDR3 protein is CAGGRGYGEKLFF. The DNA for the CDR3 is TGTGCCGGGGGCAGGGGGTATGGCGAAAAACTGTTTTTT.

The rearrangement uses TRBV9 and TRBJ2-7, with 12 bases aligning to TRBD1. Germline-derived CDR1 and CDR2 are SGDLS and YYNGEE. CDR3 length: 15 residues. Unmatched junction bases numbered 8, after V lost 4 bases and J lost 6 bases. The CDR3 region has the DNA TGTGCCAGCAGCTCCCCCGGGACAGGGGGCGGCGAGCAGTACTTC. Encoded protein: CASSSPGTGGGEQYF.

The chain employs TRBV30 and TRBJ2-2, with 8 positions matching TRBD1. CDR3 length: 14 amino acids. CDR1 and CDR2 from the germline V gene are GTSNPN and SVGIG (reference sequence). J was trimmed by 4 bases and V by 2 bases; bases with no gene match: 3. CDR3 loop: CAWSYTGGTGELFF. CDR3 in DNA: TGTGCCTGGAGTTACACAGGGGGCACCGGGGAGCTGTTTTTT.